In its sample, the clone carrying this T cell receptor (beta chain) was seen many times. Its antigen is unknown. This sample stems from a study of regulatory T cells in long-lasting Graves disease. About the research overall: Antithyroid drugs had been taken by newly diagnosed Graves' patients for under 3 months. The study's findings and limits: Whereas roughly 1,000 public clonotypes were shared by new patients, persistent patients shared more, at 2,500 to 3,500.

Regarding time point: newly diagnosed GD, antithyroid drugs for less than 3 months. The TCR library used RNA extracted from PBMCs. It was American Thyroid Association guidelines that determined Graves' disease diagnosis. Arm-PCR with iRepertoire HTBI primers amplified the CDR3 regions for these TCR beta libraries. TCRdb independently ran MiXCR on the multiplex PCR reads; one entry per CDR3 protein. The table records 200,000 to 250,000 distinct CDR3 sequences, approximately 20% of them present only once. This receptor was obtained from a female donor with Graves disease. The material was peripheral blood mononuclear cells (PBMCs), obtained at new diagnosis, from a patient treated with antithyroid drugs.

The CDR3 DNA reads as TGTGCCAGCAGCTTGGGGATTAACTATGGCTACACCTTC. Amino acids: CASSLGINYGYTF. The chain uses TRBV11-2 and TRBJ1-2; D not certain. Trimming shortened V by 3 bases and J by 1 base, and 6 bases separated the two germline ends. CDR3 length: 13 amino acids. Germline lookup yields CDR1 SGHAT and CDR2 FQNNGV.